Below, 8 T cell receptor beta chains from the same sample are listed, as sequenced in a study of blood T cells in healthy people across ages. Sample-barcoded 5' priming and a J-beta primer mix drove a second PCR of roughly 7 to 11 cycles. TCRdb re-analysed the 5' RACE reads in MiXCR, keeping a single row per CDR3 protein. Of 1.5 million to 2 million distinct CDR3 sequences in the sample, over 25% were seen once. What was sequenced was blood. These receptors all stem from a woman under 40 in good health.

This clonotype was found many times. This rearrangement joins TRBV11-3 to TRBJ2-1; D tentatively fits TRBD1 or TRBD2 (5 bases each). The CDR3 contains 15 residues. In germline, CDR1 is SGHNT, CDR2 YENEEA. V lost 5 bases and J lost 0, with 11 bases in between. The CDR3 is CASSKMGVSYNEQFF. The CDR3 nucleotides are TGTGCCAGCAGCAAGATGGGGGTCTCCTACAATGAGCAGTTCTTC.

This clonotype was observed a few times. The rearrangement joins TRBV5-1 to TRBJ2-3; the D gene could be TRBD1 or TRBD2 (6 bases each). The germline gives CDR1 SGHRS, CDR2 YFSETQ. Trimming removed 5 bases at V and 4 bases at J, with 14 bases between. This CDR3 region has 14 residues. As DNA, the CDR3 is TGCGCCAGCAGAACGACAGGAGGGGCAGATACGCAGTATTTT. Amino acid sequence: CASRTTGGADTQYF.

This clonotype was seen a few times. The chain employs TRBV19 and TRBJ1-5, with a possible D match to TRBD1 (5 bases). The CDR3 length is 16 residues. Trimming removed 10 bases at V and 0 bases at J, with 19 bases between. Germline CDR1 and CDR2: LNHDA and SQIVND (reference sequence). The CDR3 region has the DNA TGTGCCACTGGGGAGCAGGGTGGGGATAGCAATCAGCCCCAGCATTTT. This gives the protein CATGEQGGDSNQPQHF.

The chain carries TRBV12-3 or TRBV12-4 and TRBJ1-5, with no clear D. Trimming removed 5 bases at V and 1 base at J, with 12 bases between. The CDR3 is 15 amino acids. DNA of the CDR3: TGTGCCAGCAGTCCGCTGATGACAAGCAATCAGCCCCAGCATTTT. It codes for CASSPLMTSNQPQHF.

There are a few counts of this clonotype. The chain couples TRBV4-1 to TRBJ2-1, with D perhaps TRBD1 or TRBD2 (5 bases each). V shed 1 base and J shed 6 bases, with 13 bases lying between them. This CDR3 has 15 amino acids. Germline values: CDR1 MGHRA, CDR2 YSYEKL. The chain's CDR3 is CASSQGLLGANEQFF. The CDR3 DNA reads as TGCGCCAGCAGCCAAGGCCTACTAGGGGCCAATGAGCAGTTCTTC.

The chain recombines TRBV20-1 with TRBJ2-7; weak D call: TRBD2 (6 bases). The V and J ends lost 3 bases and 2 bases respectively, with 8 bases between them. The CDR3 loop spans 12 amino acids. The germline CDR1 and CDR2 sequences are DFQATT and SNEGSKA (reference sequence). CDR3 residues: CSASAGPYEQYF. The DNA of the CDR3 is TGCAGTGCTAGTGCGGGACCCTACGAGCAGTACTTC.

The chain links TRBV20-1 to TRBJ1-6, with TRBD1 as a possible D gene (5 bases). The germline V and J ends were trimmed by 1 base and 1 base, with 8 bases remaining between them. This CDR3 contains 15 residues. Germline V lookup: CDR1 DFQATT, CDR2 SNEGSKA (reference sequence). The CDR3 region has the DNA TGCAGTGCTAGAGGGGGGGGGTCCTATAATTCACCCCTCCACTTT. It is translated as CSARGGGSYNSPLHF.

This clonotype was seen at least ten times. This chain joins TRBV12-3 or TRBV12-4 and TRBJ2-5, with TRBD2 as a possible D gene (6 bases). The CDR3 runs 14 residues. The germline V and J ends were trimmed by 7 bases and 2 bases, with 14 bases remaining between them. The CDR3 region is CASTQRRGQETQYF. The CDR3, as DNA: TGTGCCAGCACGCAAAGGCGGGGACAAGAGACCCAGTACTTC.